One sample yielded the 25 T cell receptor beta chains listed below, sequenced in a study of blood T cell repertoires in COVID-19 (dated by TCRdb to 2018 to 2021). To prepare the library, the immunoSEQ multiplex PCR assay was applied. TCRdb limited this immuneACCESS table to in-frame rearrangements with V and J called. A share of clones is missing; checked studies link under half to unresolved V genes, and the rest is unexplained. The sample table holds approximately 77,000 clones, of which 86% were seen once. The ten most abundant clones make up roughly 2% of the sample. The specimen was peripheral blood. These TCRs come from a man aged 25 to 45 with acute or convalescent COVID-19.

V is TRBV9 and J is TRBJ2-3, with unresolved D. Germline CDR1 SGDLS, CDR2 YYNGEE. The ends were cut back, 0 bases at V and 6 bases at J, with 8 bases in the middle. The CDR3 runs 13 residues. CDR3 DNA sequence: TGTGCCAGCAGCGTAGGAGTCCGGGATACGCAGTATTTT. Residues: CASSVGVRDTQYF.

This clone has just one count. The chain combines TRBV6-2 or TRBV6-3 with TRBJ2-4, with D unresolved. The CDR3 has 15 residues. V lost 0 bases, J lost 1 base, and 7 bases lay in between. Per germline, CDR1 MNHEY and CDR2 SVGEGT. The CDR3 loop reads CASSYSIGAKNIQYF. DNA of the CDR3: TGTGCCAGCAGTTACTCGATCGGGGCCAAAAACATTCAGTACTTC.

V usage is TRBV5-4 and J usage is TRBJ1-1; TRBD1 might be the D (5 bases). The V gene's germline CDR1 is SGHNT and CDR2 YYREEE (reference sequence). The V and J ends lost 4 bases and 1 base respectively, with 8 bases between them. CDR3 length: 13 amino acids. The CDR3 here is CASSRGGNTEAFF. In nucleotides, the CDR3 is TGTGCCAGCAGCCGCGGGGGGAACACTGAAGCTTTCTTT.

The chain recombines TRBV28 with TRBJ1-4; 8 nucleotides align to TRBD1. The CDR3 is 14 residues long. In germline, CDR1 is MDHEN, CDR2 SYDVKM. With 3 bases clipped from V and 7 bases from J, the junction kept 4 bases outside the gene matches. CDR3 sequence (DNA): TGTGCCAGCAGTTTGGGACAGGAAAGTGAAAAACTGTTTTTT. It specifies CASSLGQESEKLFF.

The chain recombines TRBV10-2 with TRBJ1-6; 7 positions match TRBD1. J lost 9 bases, V lost 8 bases, and 7 bases had no gene match. Germline CDR1 is WSHSY and CDR2 is SAAADI. The CDR3 totals 13 residues. DNA of the CDR3: TGCGCCAGCGTAAACAGGGGAGTTTCACCCCTCCACTTT. Its translation: CASVNRGVSPLHF.

The rearrangement links TRBV5-6 to TRBJ1-2, with TRBD1 matching 8 bases. J lost 4 bases, V lost 0 bases, and 2 bases had no gene match. The length of the CDR3 is 14 residues. Looked up from germline, CDR1 is SGHDT and CDR2 is YYEEEE. The CDR3 protein is CASSLDRGIYGYTF. The CDR3, as DNA: TGTGCCAGCAGCTTGGACAGGGGGATCTATGGCTACACCTTC.

This clone is a singleton in its sample. The chain recombines TRBV30 with TRBJ1-2; D uncertain. CDR3 length: 13 amino acids. CDR1 is GTSNPN, CDR2 SVGIG, per germline (reference sequence). V lost 3 bases and J 4 bases, leaving 12 bases between the germline ends. The CDR3 DNA reads TGTGCCTGGAGCGCCCAGGCCGCCTATGGCTACACCTTC. This codes for CAWSAQAAYGYTF.

The chain joins TRBV6-5 to TRBJ2-7; 8 nucleotides align to TRBD1. The CDR3 runs 14 residues. Losses at the gene ends were 8 bases for V and 6 bases for J; bases not matched to a gene: 12. Germline values: CDR1 MNHEY, CDR2 SVGAGI. The CDR3 nucleotides are TGTGCCAGCGGAGGGTGGACAGGGCGAGGCGAGCAGTACGTC. It is translated as CASGGWTGRGEQYV.

The V and J genes are TRBV2 and TRBJ2-1; 9 bases match TRBD1. The germline gives CDR1 SNHLY, CDR2 FYNNEI. V lost 6 bases, J lost 7 bases, and 7 bases stayed unmatched. The CDR3 consists of 14 residues. This CDR3 reads CASRWDRDFNEQFF. The CDR3 region has the DNA TGTGCCAGCAGATGGGACAGGGACTTTAATGAGCAGTTCTTC.

The gene calls are TRBV18 and TRBJ2-7; TRBD2 is a possible D gene (7 bases). Per germline, CDR1 KGHSH and CDR2 LQKENI. V lost 3 bases and J lost 9, with 21 bases in between. The CDR3 length is 15 residues. CDR3 protein: CASSPPGLGGEGQYF. The CDR3 bases are TGTGCCAGCTCACCCCCCGGACTAGGGGGAGAAGGGCAGTACTTC.

This clone showed up just a few times. This chain connects TRBV27 to TRBJ2-7, with D possibly being TRBD2 (5 bases). CDR1 MNHEY and CDR2 SMNVEV come from the germline V gene (reference sequence). The CDR3 runs 15 residues. V lost 1 base to trimming and J lost 1 base, with 11 bases between them. CDR3 in DNA: TGTGCCAGCAGTTTATGGAGCGGACCGTCCTACGAGCAGTACTTC. It is translated as CASSLWSGPSYEQYF.

The V call is TRBV20-1, the J call TRBJ1-4, with D maybe TRBD1 (6 bases). This CDR3 contains 11 residues. Trimming removed 6 bases from V and 10 bases from J, with 12 bases in between. Germline values: CDR1 DFQATT, CDR2 SNEGSKA (reference sequence). CDR3 sequence: CSAQLRGKLFF. The CDR3 DNA follows: TGCAGTGCCCAACTCAGGGGAAAACTGTTTTTT.

With respect to this clone: At one end, the junction sequence differs from germline, possibly due to a read error. The V and J genes are TRBV10-2 and TRBJ1-1, with a possible D match to TRBD1 (6 bases). Germline-derived CDR1 and CDR2 are WSHSY and SAAADI. The CDR3 covers 14 residues. CDR3 in DNA: TGCGCCAGCGGTGACAGGCCCTCTCTACCCCGAGCTTTCTTT. This gives the protein CASGDRPSLPRAFF.

The chain links TRBV7-9 to TRBJ2-5; TRBD1 matches at 9 bases. Germline CDR1 and CDR2: SEHNR and FQNEAQ (reference sequence). CDR3 size: 15 residues. Losses at the gene ends were 5 bases for V and 0 bases for J; bases not matched to a gene: 4. The CDR3, as DNA: TGTGCCAGCAGCCCCACAGGGGGCAACCAAGAGACCCAGTACTTC. Encoded protein: CASSPTGGNQETQYF.

In this sample, this clone is medium-sized. The chain has TRBV30 and TRBJ1-1; D is unresolved. From germline, CDR1 is GTSNPN and CDR2 SVGIG (reference sequence). Trimming shortened V by 0 bases and J by 1 base, and 6 bases separated the two germline ends. The CDR3 extends over 13 amino acids. CDR3 sequence: CAWSVEGNTEAFF. Written as DNA, the CDR3 is TGTGCCTGGAGTGTAGAGGGGAACACTGAAGCTTTCTTT. Together with reference TRBV30 and TRBJ1-1, the CDR3 gives the full variable domain: SQTIHQWPATLVQPVGSPLSLECTVEGTSNPNLYWYRQAAGRGLQLLFYSVGIGQISSEVPQNLSASRPQDRQFILSSKKLLLSDSGFYLCAWSVEGNTEAFFGQGTRLTVV.

The chain has TRBV5-4 and TRBJ1-1; D gene uncertain. Looked up from germline, CDR1 is SGHNT and CDR2 is YYREEE (reference sequence). The CDR3 has 13 amino acids. V lost 2 bases and J lost 6, with 11 bases in between. The CDR3 DNA sequence: TGTGCCAGCAGCTTTGGGCGGGAACCTGAAGCTTTCTTT. It codes for CASSFGREPEAFF.

The chain carries TRBV25-1 and TRBJ2-1; the D gene is possibly TRBD1 (6 bases). The ends were cut back, 2 bases at V and 9 bases at J, with 11 bases in the middle. CDR3 length equals 13 residues. Germline CDR1 MGHDK, CDR2 SYGVNS. The CDR3 here is CASSERDIGEQFF. The CDR3 DNA is TGTGCCAGCAGTGAACGGGACATTGGTGAGCAGTTCTTC. The entire variable domain, with the rest obtained from reference TRBV25-1 and TRBJ2-1, is as follows: EADIYQTPRYLVIGTGKKITLECSQTMGHDKMYWYQQDPGMELHLIHYSYGVNSTEKGDLSSESTVSRIRTEHFPLTLESARPSHTSQYLCASSERDIGEQFFGPGTRLTVL.

The V and J genes are TRBV2 and TRBJ1-2; no clear D. Trimming pared 6 bases from V and 6 bases from J, leaving 11 bases between. The CDR3 is 12 amino acids. Germline-derived CDR1 and CDR2 are SNHLY and FYNNEI. CDR3 residues: CASRRGEDGYTF. The DNA of the CDR3 is TGTGCCAGCAGACGGGGAGAAGATGGCTACACCTTC. Complete variable domain (other parts from reference TRBV2 and TRBJ1-2): EPEVTQTPSHQVTQMGQEVILRCVPISNHLYFYWYRQILGQKVEFLVSFYNNEISEKSEIFDDQFSVERPDGSNFTLKIRSTKLEDSAMYFCASRRGEDGYTFGSGTRLTVV.

This chain uses TRBV7-2 with TRBJ1-2; 12 bases align to TRBD1. This CDR3 is built from 17 residues. CDR1 is SGHTA and CDR2 is FQGNSA in the germline V gene. The junction had 5 bases not matched to a gene; V was cut back by 1 base and J by 2 bases. CDR3 protein: CASSLVGQGASNYGYTF. The DNA for the CDR3 is TGTGCCAGCAGCTTAGTGGGACAGGGGGCGTCGAACTATGGCTACACCTTC.

This sequence joins TRBV7-2 and TRBJ1-1, with D possibly matching TRBD1 (5 bases). CDR3 length: 13 residues. Trimming stripped 4 bases from V and 0 bases from J, with 6 bases between. Germline V CDR1 and CDR2: SGHTA, FQGNSA. The CDR3 here is CASSSGMNTEAFF. The CDR3 coding sequence is TGTGCCAGCAGCTCAGGGATGAACACTGAAGCTTTCTTT.

This chain joins TRBV6-2 or TRBV6-3 and TRBJ2-1; D is unclear. Germline V CDR1 and CDR2: MNHEY, SVGEGT. V dropped 1 base and J dropped 5 bases, with 3 bases sitting between them. The CDR3 has 12 residues. The CDR3, as DNA: TGTGCCAGCAGTTACTTTAACAATGAGCAGTTCTTC. Residues: CASSYFNNEQFF.

J is TRBJ1-2 and V is TRBV5-4; TRBD1 matches 9 bases. Germline CDR1 reads SGHNT; CDR2 reads YYREEE (reference sequence). Germline trimming cut 4 bases from V and 2 bases from J; bases unmatched to any gene: 9. The CDR3 loop spans 16 amino acids. In DNA, the CDR3 is TGTGCCAGCAGCGGAATCCGAGGACAGGGGAACTATGGCTACACCTTC. It yields the protein CASSGIRGQGNYGYTF. The variable domain in full, with the rest retrieved from reference TRBV5-4 and TRBJ1-2, is ETGVTQSPTHLIKTRGQQVTLRCSSQSGHNTVSWYQQALGQGPQFIFQYYREEENGRGNFPPRFSGLQFPNYSSELNVNALELDDSALYLCASSGIRGQGNYGYTFGSGTRLTVV.

The V call is TRBV19, the J call TRBJ2-1, with TRBD1 as a possible D gene (5 bases). CDR3 length: 16 residues. The germline CDR1 and CDR2 sequences are LNHDA and SQIVND (reference sequence). The V end lost 0 bases, the J end lost 1 base, and 10 bases lay between the germline ends. This CDR3 reads CASSIEQVKSYNEQFF. CDR3 nucleotides: TGTGCCAGTAGTATAGAACAGGTAAAATCCTACAATGAGCAGTTCTTC.

The J gene is TRBJ1-2, the V gene TRBV27, with TRBD1 as a possible D gene (6 bases). From germline, CDR1 is MNHEY and CDR2 SMNVEV (reference sequence). The CDR3 is made up of 15 amino acids. V was trimmed by 2 bases and J by 8 bases, leaving 18 bases between them. This CDR3 reads CASSLVPQGSGGYTF. CDR3 DNA: TGTGCCAGCAGTTTAGTCCCACAGGGATCGGGAGGCTACACCTTC.

The chain couples TRBV11-2 to TRBJ2-1; the D gene is possibly TRBD1 (5 bases). The CDR3 extends over 13 amino acids. CDR1 SGHAT and CDR2 FQNNGV come from the germline V gene. The V gene lost 2 bases and the J gene lost 14 bases, with 16 bases spanning the gap. CDR3 sequence reads: CASSLSLGAREFF. As DNA, the CDR3 is TGTGCCAGCAGCTTATCCTTAGGGGCACGTGAGTTCTTC.